The 17 T cell receptor beta chains listed next were all sequenced from one sample in a study of neurological immune-mediated disorders. Each CDR3 protein gets one entry after TCRdb re-called the 5' RACE reads with MiXCR. The sample holds fewer than 50,000 distinct CDR3 sequences; roughly 14% are singletons and the top ten take about 3.6%. Sequenced input: CD4+ T cells from blood. The receptors derive from a woman aged 55 to 70 with HTLV-1-associated myelopathy (HAM/TSP).

This clonotype occurred many times. V usage is TRBV6-5 and J usage is TRBJ2-3; D unresolved. Per the germline V gene, CDR1 is MNHEY and CDR2 is SVGAGI. With 2 bases removed from V and 6 bases from J, the gap between germline ends came to 12 bases. This CDR3 has 14 residues. CDR3 in DNA: TGTGCCAGCAGTTACCATCGGCTAAGGGATACGCAGTATTTT. This translates into CASSYHRLRDTQYF.

This clonotype appeared many times. This rearrangement joins TRBV29-1 to TRBJ2-7; tentatively, D is TRBD2 (7 bases). Germline CDR1 SQVTM, CDR2 ANQGSEA. The germline V and J ends were trimmed by 1 base and 4 bases, with 20 bases remaining between them. This CDR3 has 16 amino acids. The CDR3 is CSVEGAAGEGVYEQYF. The CDR3 coding sequence is TGCAGCGTTGAAGGGGCAGCAGGGGAGGGAGTTTACGAGCAGTACTTC.

Many counts were recorded for this clonotype. The genes are TRBV20-1 and TRBJ1-1; D uncertain. CDR3 length equals 15 residues. Per the germline V gene, CDR1 is DFQATT and CDR2 is SNEGSKA (reference sequence). Between the trimmed V and J ends, which lost 0 bases and 5 bases, there was a span of 16 bases. The CDR3 spells CSARELDRGRTEAFF. The CDR3 DNA is TGCAGTGCTAGAGAATTGGATCGAGGAAGAACTGAAGCTTTCTTT.

At least ten counts were recorded for this clonotype. The chain joins TRBV20-1 to TRBJ2-7; D possibly corresponds to TRBD1 (6 bases). Per the germline V gene, CDR1 is DFQATT and CDR2 is SNEGSKA (reference sequence). This CDR3 is built from 16 residues. Trimming took off 1 base at V and 3 bases at J, with 19 bases between the two ends. CDR3 amino acids: CSARGAGEKGYYEQYF. The CDR3 DNA is TGCAGTGCTAGAGGGGCAGGGGAAAAGGGTTACTACGAGCAGTACTTC.

The J gene is TRBJ1-4, the V gene TRBV10-3; D perhaps matches TRBD1 (6 bases). The CDR3 loop spans 12 amino acids. V dropped 5 bases and J dropped 8 bases, with 9 bases sitting between them. Germline CDR1 is ENHRY and CDR2 is SYGVKD. The chain's CDR3 is CAISRTGEKLFF. As DNA, the CDR3 is TGTGCCATCAGTCGCACAGGGGAAAAACTGTTTTTT.

Comment on this clonotype: Compared with germline, one end of the junction differs, possibly owing to a read error. The CDR3 nucleotides read TGTGCCAGCCGACAAGGGGTGAACTCTCCCTATGGCTACACCTTC. Encoded protein: CASRQGVNSPYGYTF. The chain links TRBV5-1 to TRBJ1-2; possible D gene TRBD1, 5 bases. Per the germline V gene, CDR1 is SGHRS and CDR2 is YFSETQ. This CDR3 has 15 residues.

This clonotype has a count of ten or more. This chain uses TRBV5-1 with TRBJ1-4, with D unresolved. The CDR3 length is 13 residues. Trimming cost V 3 bases and J 5 bases, with 8 bases left between them. Germline loops: CDR1 SGHRS, CDR2 YFSETQ. The CDR3 reads CASSSEMNEKLFF. The DNA of the CDR3 is TGCGCCAGCAGCTCGGAGATGAATGAAAAACTGTTTTTT.

This clonotype occurred many times. The chain combines TRBV11-2 with TRBJ2-5; unclear D gene. Germline V lookup: CDR1 SGHAT, CDR2 FQNNGV. V dropped 1 base and J dropped 5 bases, with 11 bases sitting between them. There are 14 residues in the CDR3. The CDR3 DNA sequence: TGTGCCAGCAGCTTAGGGACCAGGACCGAGACCCAGTACTTC. Residues: CASSLGTRTETQYF.

Many counts were recorded for this clonotype. The chain combines TRBV5-1 with TRBJ1-5; D ambiguous. V gave up 4 bases and J gave up 0 bases, with 11 bases separating them. This CDR3 is 15 amino acids long. Germline-derived CDR1 and CDR2 are SGHRS and YFSETQ. Here the CDR3 DNA reads TGCGCCAGCAGCCTAGGACCGATTAGCAATCAGCCCCAGCATTTT. Translating it yields CASSLGPISNQPQHF.

The chain uses TRBV7-3 and TRBJ2-3, with D hard to call. The CDR3 spans 14 residues. Between the trimmed V and J ends, which lost 5 bases and 2 bases, there was a span of 11 bases. Germline assignment: CDR1 SGHTA and CDR2 FQGTGA. The CDR3 spells CASSPGAVTDTQYF. The CDR3 region has the DNA TGTGCCAGCAGCCCCGGCGCGGTCACAGATACGCAGTATTTT.

This clonotype was recorded at least ten times. V usage is TRBV20-1 and J usage is TRBJ2-3; D gene unclear. This CDR3 comprises 14 residues. CDR1 is DFQATT, CDR2 SNEGSKA, per germline (reference sequence). Deletions cut 0 bases from V and 6 bases from J, with 13 bases between. CDR3 in amino acids: CSARERLGSDTQYF. In DNA form, the CDR3 reads TGCAGTGCTAGAGAAAGGCTGGGTTCGGATACGCAGTATTTT.

The table lists this clonotype with many counts. This sequence joins TRBV5-6 and TRBJ2-5, with 9 bases aligning to TRBD1. This CDR3 region has 15 residues. Germline trimming cut 4 bases from V and 0 bases from J; bases unmatched to any gene: 4. In germline, CDR1 is SGHDT, CDR2 YYEEEE. CDR3 in DNA: TGTGCCAGCAGCGAAACAGGGGGCTACCAAGAGACCCAGTACTTC. It codes for CASSETGGYQETQYF.

This clonotype came up many times. The chain recombines TRBV20-1 with TRBJ2-2; D perhaps matches TRBD2 (5 bases). V was clipped by 1 base and J by 0 bases, with 12 bases between them. This CDR3 has 16 residues. Germline V gene lookup returns CDR1 DFQATT and CDR2 SNEGSKA (reference sequence). The CDR3 protein is CSARALFGANTGELFF. The CDR3 DNA sequence: TGCAGTGCTAGAGCGCTGTTCGGGGCGAACACCGGGGAGCTGTTTTTT.

This clonotype was seen at least ten times. The chain couples TRBV18 to TRBJ2-1; D not resolved. Trimming stripped 1 base from V and 7 bases from J, with 11 bases between. The CDR3 is 14 residues long. Germline CDR1 KGHSH, CDR2 LQKENI. The CDR3 region has the DNA TGTGCCAGCTCACCACTAGTTGTTGGGAATGAGCAGTTCTTC. This sequence encodes CASSPLVVGNEQFF.

This clonotype was counted ten times or more. The J gene is TRBJ1-1, the V gene TRBV7-9; 8 nucleotides line up with TRBD1. There are 20 residues in the CDR3. J gave up 5 bases and V 5 bases, and 25 bases lay outside the gene matches. Germline V gene sequence: CDR1 SEHNR, CDR2 FQNEAQ (reference sequence). CDR3 sequence: CASSGIAWLQGVGGPTEAFF. Written as DNA, the CDR3 is TGTGCCAGCAGCGGCATAGCGTGGTTACAGGGGGTAGGGGGGCCAACTGAAGCTTTCTTT.

The gene calls are TRBV20-1 and TRBJ2-1; perhaps TRBD2 as D (5 bases). Trimming shortened V by 5 bases and J by 4 bases, and 12 bases separated the two germline ends. Germline V gene lookup returns CDR1 DFQATT and CDR2 SNEGSKA (reference sequence). The CDR3 spans 13 residues. The CDR3: CSAPSGKYNEQFF. The CDR3 DNA is TGCAGTGCTCCGTCGGGAAAGTACAATGAGCAGTTCTTC.

Many counts were recorded for this clonotype. The rearrangement joins TRBV7-9 to TRBJ2-3; 9 nucleotides match TRBD2. Germline loops: CDR1 SEHNR, CDR2 FQNEAQ (reference sequence). This CDR3 is 16 amino acids long. V lost 5 bases to trimming and J lost 0 bases; unmatched junction nucleotides: 6. The CDR3 is CASSIIAGVSTDTQYF. The CDR3 region has the DNA TGTGCCAGCAGCATAATAGCGGGGGTGAGCACAGATACGCAGTATTTT.